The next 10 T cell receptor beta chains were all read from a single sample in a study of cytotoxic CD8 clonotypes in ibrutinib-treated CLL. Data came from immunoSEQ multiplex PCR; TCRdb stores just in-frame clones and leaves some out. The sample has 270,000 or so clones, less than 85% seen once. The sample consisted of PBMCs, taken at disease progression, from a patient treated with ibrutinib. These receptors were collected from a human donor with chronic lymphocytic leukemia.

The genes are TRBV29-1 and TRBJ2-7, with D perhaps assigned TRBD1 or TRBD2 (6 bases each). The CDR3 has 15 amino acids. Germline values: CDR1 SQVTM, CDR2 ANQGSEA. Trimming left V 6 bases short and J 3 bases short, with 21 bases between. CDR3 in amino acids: CSVAYSGRGGYEQYF. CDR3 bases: TGCAGCGTCGCCTATTCGGGCAGGGGAGGCTACGAGCAGTACTTC.

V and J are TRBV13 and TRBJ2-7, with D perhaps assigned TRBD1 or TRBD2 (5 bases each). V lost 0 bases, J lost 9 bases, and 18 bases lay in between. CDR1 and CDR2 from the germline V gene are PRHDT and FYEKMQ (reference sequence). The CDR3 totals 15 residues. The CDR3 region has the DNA TGTGCCAGCAGCTTAGGCCGCAGCAGCGACAGCGGGCAGTACTTC. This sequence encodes CASSLGRSSDSGQYF.

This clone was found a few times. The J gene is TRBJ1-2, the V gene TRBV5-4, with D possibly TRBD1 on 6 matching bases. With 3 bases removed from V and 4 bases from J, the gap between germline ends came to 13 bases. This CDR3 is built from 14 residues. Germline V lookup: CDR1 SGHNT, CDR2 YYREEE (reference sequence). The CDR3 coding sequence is TGTGCCAGCAGCTCCCGGACAGCGATCTATGGCTACACCTTC. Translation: CASSSRTAIYGYTF.

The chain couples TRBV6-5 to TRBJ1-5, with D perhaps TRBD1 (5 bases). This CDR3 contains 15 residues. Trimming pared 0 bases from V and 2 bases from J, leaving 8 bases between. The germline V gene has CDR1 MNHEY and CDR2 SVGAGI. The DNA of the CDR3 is TGTGCCAGCAGTTACTCCGGGGCTGGCAATCAGCCCCAGCATTTT. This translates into CASSYSGAGNQPQHF.

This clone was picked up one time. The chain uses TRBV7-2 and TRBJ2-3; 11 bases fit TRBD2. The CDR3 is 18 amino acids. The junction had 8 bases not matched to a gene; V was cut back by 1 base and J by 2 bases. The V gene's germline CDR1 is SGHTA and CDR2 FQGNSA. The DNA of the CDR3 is TGTGCCAGCAGCTTAGGTACTAGCGGGAGCCGGTTCACAGATACGCAGTATTTT. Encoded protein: CASSLGTSGSRFTDTQYF.

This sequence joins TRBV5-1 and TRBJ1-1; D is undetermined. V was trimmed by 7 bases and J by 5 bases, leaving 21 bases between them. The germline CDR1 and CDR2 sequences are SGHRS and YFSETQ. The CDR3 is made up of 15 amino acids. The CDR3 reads CASGRDPAVMTEAFF. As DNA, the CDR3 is TGCGCCAGCGGCCGTGACCCTGCCGTTATGACTGAAGCTTTCTTT.

The CDR3 spells CASSQDPQGRNEQYF. CDR3 bases: TGCGCCAGCAGCCAAGATCCACAGGGCAGGAACGAGCAGTACTTC. This chain uses TRBV4-1 with TRBJ2-7, with D possibly matching TRBD1 (6 bases). This CDR3 contains 15 residues. Trimming stripped 0 bases from V and 5 bases from J, with 14 bases between. The germline V gene has CDR1 MGHRA and CDR2 YSYEKL.

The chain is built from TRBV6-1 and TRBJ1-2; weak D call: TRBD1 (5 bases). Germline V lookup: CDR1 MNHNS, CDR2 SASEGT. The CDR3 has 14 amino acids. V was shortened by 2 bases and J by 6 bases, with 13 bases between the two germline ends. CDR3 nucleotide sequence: TGTGCCAGCAGTGAATACGAGGGGAGAGATGGCTACACCTTC. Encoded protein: CASSEYEGRDGYTF.

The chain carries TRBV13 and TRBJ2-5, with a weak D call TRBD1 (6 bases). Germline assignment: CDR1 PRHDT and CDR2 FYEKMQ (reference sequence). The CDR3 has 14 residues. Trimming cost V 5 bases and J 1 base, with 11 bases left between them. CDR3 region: CASSPRDTQETQYF. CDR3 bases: TGTGCCAGCAGCCCCCGGGACACCCAAGAGACCCAGTACTTC.

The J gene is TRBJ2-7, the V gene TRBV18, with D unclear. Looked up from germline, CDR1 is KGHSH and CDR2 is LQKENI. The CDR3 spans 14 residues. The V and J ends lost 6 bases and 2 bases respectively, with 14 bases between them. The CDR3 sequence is CASSLRVSPYEQYF. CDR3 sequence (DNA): TGTGCCAGCTCCCTCCGGGTTTCCCCCTACGAGCAGTACTTC.